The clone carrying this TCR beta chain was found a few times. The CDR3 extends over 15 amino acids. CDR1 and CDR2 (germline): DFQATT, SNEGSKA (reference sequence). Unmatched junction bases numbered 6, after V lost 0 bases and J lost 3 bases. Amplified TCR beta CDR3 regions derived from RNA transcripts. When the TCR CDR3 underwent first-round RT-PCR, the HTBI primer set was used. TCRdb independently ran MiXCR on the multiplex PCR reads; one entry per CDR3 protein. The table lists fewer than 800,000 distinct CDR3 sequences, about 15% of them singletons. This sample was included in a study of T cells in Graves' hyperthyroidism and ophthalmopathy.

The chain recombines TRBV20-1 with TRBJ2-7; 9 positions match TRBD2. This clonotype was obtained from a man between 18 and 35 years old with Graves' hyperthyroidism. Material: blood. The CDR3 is CSARDPRSGSYEQYF. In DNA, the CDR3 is TGCAGTGCTAGAGATCCTCGTAGCGGGAGCTACGAGCAGTACTTC.